Below, 31 T cell receptor beta chains from the same sample are listed, as sequenced in a study of cytomegalovirus exposure and HLA in healthy donors. The PCR used 60 Vbeta and 13 Jbeta primers. The method was immunoSEQ multiplex PCR; TCRdb's version includes in-frame clones alone and lacks a portion of them. The sample lists more than 85,000 clones, roughly 79% occurring once. Sequenced: PBMCs. Receptor source: a male donor in good health and CMV-seronegative.

The rearrangement links TRBV7-6 to TRBJ2-7; 8 bases match TRBD1. The CDR3 length is 16 residues. Trimming removed 5 bases from V and 4 bases from J; junction bases left unmatched: 13. Germline lookup yields CDR1 SGHVS and CDR2 FNYEAQ. CDR3 loop: CASSPWDPDRAYEQYF. Here the CDR3 DNA reads TGTGCCAGCAGCCCCTGGGATCCGGACAGGGCGTACGAGCAGTACTTC.

J is TRBJ2-7 and V is TRBV4-1, with TRBD2 matching over 8 bases. The J segment lost 1 base and the V segment lost 1 base, leaving 3 bases of the junction unmatched. Per germline, CDR1 MGHRA and CDR2 YSYEKL. The CDR3 length is 15 residues. The chain's CDR3 is CASSQAGGLSYEQYF. As DNA, the CDR3 is TGCGCCAGCAGCCAAGCGGGAGGGCTTTCCTACGAGCAGTACTTC.

The V and J genes are TRBV5-4 and TRBJ2-5; tentatively, D is TRBD2 (5 bases). The better agreement between TRBJ2-7 and the DNA end casts doubt on the J call. This CDR3 is built from 15 residues. CDR1 is SGHNT, CDR2 YYREEE, per germline (reference sequence). The CDR3 reads CASSLASRAAGEQYF. CDR3 DNA: TGTGCCAGCAGCTTGGCCAGCCGGGCCGCGGGCGAGCAGTACTTC.

This chain uses TRBV9 with TRBJ2-3, with 7 bases lining up with TRBD2. With 2 bases clipped from V and 4 bases from J, the junction kept 1 base outside the gene matches. CDR3 length equals 13 residues. CDR1 is SGDLS, CDR2 YYNGEE, per germline. The CDR3 region is CASSVAGADTQYF. CDR3 nucleotides: TGTGCCAGCAGCGTCGCGGGGGCAGATACGCAGTATTTT.

This clone was seen a few times. The chain recombines TRBV6-6 with TRBJ2-6; no clear D gene. This CDR3 comprises 15 residues. Germline CDR1 reads MNHNY; CDR2 reads SVGAGI (reference sequence). Trimming stripped 6 bases from V and 4 bases from J, with 13 bases between. The CDR3: CASRVVGAGANVLTF. As DNA, the CDR3 is TGTGCCAGCAGGGTGGTGGGCGCCGGGGCCAACGTCCTGACTTTC.

The V call is TRBV1, the J call TRBJ2-7; TRBD1, the D gene given by the table, was not confirmed from the DNA. TRBV1 is reported as a pseudogene. The CDR3 spans 17 residues. CDR3 in amino acids: CTSSQETPTPTVYEQYF. CDR3 bases: TGCACCAGCAGCCAAGAAACACCGACCCCGACAGTTTACGAGCAGTACTTC.

The chain employs TRBV2 and TRBJ2-2; TRBD2 agrees at 14 bases. CDR1 is SNHLY, CDR2 FYNNEI, per germline. CDR3 length: 16 residues. V lost 5 bases to trimming and J lost 6 bases; unmatched junction nucleotides: 5. CDR3 residues: CASSPGTSGSPGELFF. The CDR3 DNA reads TGTGCCAGCAGTCCTGGGACTAGCGGGAGTCCCGGGGAGCTGTTTTTT. The full variable domain, completed using reference TRBV2 and TRBJ2-2, is EPEVTQTPSHQVTQMGQEVILRCVPISNHLYFYWYRQILGQKVEFLVSFYNNEISEKSEIFDDQFSVERPDGSNFTLKIRSTKLEDSAMYFCASSPGTSGSPGELFFGEGSRLTVL.

V is TRBV30 and J is TRBJ2-2, with D possibly being TRBD2 (5 bases). CDR3 length equals 14 residues. V lost 7 bases and J lost 6, with 18 bases in between. Germline assignment: CDR1 GTSNPN and CDR2 SVGIG (reference sequence). The CDR3: CASRAAFGAGELFF. The CDR3 DNA is TGTGCCTCCCGAGCTGCGTTCGGGGCCGGGGAGCTGTTTTTT.

This chain joins TRBV5-4 and TRBJ2-7; D perhaps matches TRBD1 (5 bases). Germline CDR1 and CDR2: SGHNT and YYREEE (reference sequence). This CDR3 spans 14 amino acids. V was shortened by 5 bases and J by 7 bases, with 19 bases between the two germline ends. CDR3 coding DNA: TGTGCCAGCAGAGGGTCAGGGTTGTTGGGGGAGCAGTACTTC. This encodes CASRGSGLLGEQYF.

This clone was found a few times. This chain connects TRBV25-1 to TRBJ2-5, with 12 bases identical to TRBD1. There are 15 residues in the CDR3. Per germline, CDR1 MGHDK and CDR2 SYGVNS. V lost 7 bases to trimming and J lost 5 bases; unmatched junction nucleotides: 8. CDR3 sequence: CASTLGTGGRETQYF. The CDR3 bases are TGTGCCAGCACGTTGGGGACAGGGGGCCGGGAGACCCAGTACTTC.

The rearrangement uses TRBV28 and TRBJ1-2; 10 bases are a match to TRBD1. Germline CDR1 and CDR2: MDHEN and SYDVKM. V was pared by 1 base and J by 7 bases, with 3 bases of the junction left unmatched. The CDR3 extends over 14 amino acids. Written as DNA, the CDR3 is TGTGCCAGCAGTTTATTGGGGACAGGGGTTGGCTACACCTTC. This encodes CASSLLGTGVGYTF.

The chain combines TRBV19 with TRBJ1-2; the match to TRBD1 covers 9 bases. Trimming cost V 4 bases and J 3 bases; bases outside gene matches: 3. Germline CDR1 reads LNHDA; CDR2 reads SQIVND (reference sequence). The CDR3 extends over 14 amino acids. The CDR3 spells CASSTGQGYYGYTF. CDR3 DNA sequence: TGTGCCAGTAGTACCGGACAGGGGTACTATGGCTACACCTTC.

For the CDR3, the DNA is TGTGCCAGCAGTACAGGACAGGGGTCCTACGAGCAGTACTTC. Translating gives CASSTGQGSYEQYF. The chain combines TRBV27 with TRBJ2-7; 9 bases align to TRBD1. Trimming cost V 5 bases and J 1 base; bases outside gene matches: 3. The CDR3 is 14 amino acids. From germline, CDR1 is MNHEY and CDR2 SMNVEV (reference sequence).

The chain is built from TRBV27 and TRBJ1-2; possible D gene TRBD1, 5 bases. Trimming left V 5 bases short and J 9 bases short, with 16 bases between. The CDR3 covers 13 residues. CDR1 is MNHEY, CDR2 SMNVEV, per germline (reference sequence). The CDR3 region has the DNA TGTGCCAGCAGTCCCCCATTTGACAGCCGCTACACCTTC. Translating it yields CASSPPFDSRYTF.

For the CDR3, the DNA is TGTGCCAGCTCACTTACGACTCTTCCGGGGGAGACCCAGTACTTC. This codes for CASSLTTLPGETQYF. V usage is TRBV18 and J usage is TRBJ2-5; a possible D gene is TRBD2 (5 bases). The CDR3 length is 15 residues. Germline V lookup: CDR1 KGHSH, CDR2 LQKENI. Trimming stripped 4 bases from V and 5 bases from J, with 17 bases between.

The sample holds a few counts of this clone. This rearrangement joins TRBV4-1 to TRBJ1-1; possibly TRBD1 for D (5 bases). Trimming took off 0 bases at V and 3 bases at J, with 14 bases between the two ends. This CDR3 comprises 16 residues. Germline CDR1 reads MGHRA; CDR2 reads YSYEKL. The CDR3 is CASSQDWPQVYTEAFF. The CDR3 DNA sequence: TGCGCCAGCAGCCAAGATTGGCCACAGGTGTACACTGAAGCTTTCTTT.

The genes are TRBV4-1 and TRBJ2-2; TRBD1 matches at 8 bases. J was trimmed by 2 bases and V by 1 base; bases with no gene match: 6. The germline gives CDR1 MGHRA, CDR2 YSYEKL. CDR3 length: 17 amino acids. The CDR3 nucleotides are TGCGCCAGCAGCCAAGCGTGGACAGGGATTAACACCGGGGAGCTGTTTTTT. Its translation is CASSQAWTGINTGELFF.

CDR3 DNA sequence: TGTGCCTGGAGTGCGCAGTATAATGAAAAACTGTTTTTT. Translation gives CAWSAQYNEKLFF. This sequence joins TRBV30 and TRBJ1-4; the D is unclear. Trimming cost V 1 base and J 4 bases, with 7 bases left between them. CDR1 and CDR2 from the germline V gene are GTSNPN and SVGIG (reference sequence). This CDR3 has 13 residues. The full variable domain, rest sourced from reference TRBV30 and TRBJ1-4, is SQTIHQWPATLVQPVGSPLSLECTVEGTSNPNLYWYRQAAGRGLQLLFYSVGIGQISSEVPQNLSASRPQDRQFILSSKKLLLSDSGFYLCAWSAQYNEKLFFGSGTQLSVL.

This chain links TRBV5-8 with TRBJ2-1; TRBD2 matches 8 bases. The CDR3 loop spans 13 amino acids. V lost 4 bases and J lost 7; bases outside the gene matches: 4. CDR1 and CDR2 (germline): SGHTS, YDEGEE. Here the CDR3 reads CASSRTSRNEQFF. The CDR3 region has the DNA TGTGCCAGCAGCCGGACTAGCCGAAATGAGCAGTTCTTC.

The chain links TRBV19 to TRBJ1-5, with 9 bases that match TRBD1. Germline assignment: CDR1 LNHDA and CDR2 SQIVND (reference sequence). Trimming cost V 3 bases and J 6 bases; bases outside gene matches: 12. The CDR3 spans 17 residues. The CDR3 bases are TGTGCCAGTAGTATGAGGGTAGGGGGACAGGGACGTCAGCCCCAGCATTTT. Protein: CASSMRVGGQGRQPQHF.

This clone was observed many times. V and J are TRBV7-7 and TRBJ2-1; 12 positions agree with TRBD2. V trimming: 8 bases; J trimming: 9 bases; junction bases outside the gene matches: 11. This CDR3 comprises 15 residues. CDR1 SSHAT and CDR2 FNYEAQ come from the germline V gene (reference sequence). CDR3 in amino acids: CASSSGRASVSEQFF. CDR3 nucleotides: TGTGCCAGCTCTAGCGGGAGGGCCTCAGTTAGTGAGCAGTTCTTC.

The V call is TRBV27, the J call TRBJ1-2, with D perhaps TRBD1 (5 bases). The length of the CDR3 is 14 residues. Trimming left V 3 bases short and J 5 bases short, with 13 bases between. Germline V lookup: CDR1 MNHEY, CDR2 SMNVEV (reference sequence). The CDR3 sequence: CASSLFGQGYGYTF. In DNA, the CDR3 is TGTGCCAGCAGTTTGTTTGGGCAGGGTTATGGCTACACCTTC.

This chain joins TRBV30 and TRBJ1-5, with a weak D call TRBD1 (5 bases). CDR1 is GTSNPN and CDR2 is SVGIG in the germline V gene (reference sequence). The V gene lost 0 bases and the J gene lost 2 bases, with 8 bases spanning the gap. The CDR3 extends over 14 amino acids. The CDR3 loop is CAWSVGGGNQPQHF. The CDR3 DNA is TGTGCCTGGAGTGTCGGGGGTGGCAATCAGCCCCAGCATTTT.

This clone was picked up a small number of times. The chain joins TRBV6-1 to TRBJ2-7, with TRBD2 identical over 8 bases. This CDR3 region has 15 residues. In germline, CDR1 is MNHNS, CDR2 SASEGT. J gave up 12 bases and V 4 bases, and 17 bases lay outside the gene matches. The CDR3 loop reads CASSGGEGREVGRYF. The CDR3 DNA reads TGTGCCAGCAGTGGGGGTGAGGGGCGGGAGGTAGGTCGGTACTTC.

This clone was recorded at least ten times. V and J are TRBV7-8 and TRBJ2-7; 9 bases agree with TRBD1. V shed 1 base and J 6 bases; nucleotides not matched to a gene: 13. Germline-derived CDR1 and CDR2 are SGHVS and FQNEAQ. The length of the CDR3 is 17 residues. CDR3 region: CASSLGGTGPTLREQYF. The CDR3 DNA is TGTGCCAGCAGCTTAGGGGGGACAGGGCCCACCCTTCGCGAGCAGTACTTC.

The chain uses TRBV10-2 and TRBJ2-2; D is undetermined. In germline, CDR1 is WSHSY, CDR2 SAAADI. V was trimmed by 6 bases and J by 0 bases, leaving 11 bases between them. The length of the CDR3 is 15 residues. This CDR3 is CASRTLGSNTGELFF. DNA for the CDR3: TGCGCCAGCAGGACCCTAGGCTCGAACACCGGGGAGCTGTTTTTT.

This chain joins TRBV4-2 and TRBJ2-3; 7 bases agree with TRBD2. CDR3 length equals 15 residues. Trimming took 0 bases from V and 2 from J; bases not matched to a gene: 2. Germline loops: CDR1 LGHNA, CDR2 YNFKEQ. CDR3 sequence: CASSQEGRATDTQYF. The CDR3 coding sequence is TGTGCCAGCAGCCAAGAGGGGAGGGCCACAGATACGCAGTATTTT.

V gene TRBV7-2 combines with J gene TRBJ2-7; 7 nucleotides align to TRBD1. V dropped 5 bases and J dropped 6; count of bases not matched to a gene: 10. The CDR3 runs 14 residues. CDR1 and CDR2 (germline): SGHTA, FQGNSA. CDR3 coding DNA: TGTGCCAGCAGCCCTACCAGAAGGGGGCCCGAGCAGTACTTC. It specifies CASSPTRRGPEQYF.

V is TRBV28 and J is TRBJ2-7; 11 nucleotides align to TRBD2. V gave up 3 bases and J gave up 0 bases; unmatched junction bases: 7. There are 17 residues in the CDR3. CDR1 MDHEN and CDR2 SYDVKM come from the germline V gene. CDR3 sequence reads: CASSFSTSGSYSYEQYF. The CDR3 region has the DNA TGTGCCAGCAGTTTCTCCACTAGCGGGAGCTACTCCTACGAGCAGTACTTC.

The chain employs TRBV10-3 and TRBJ2-1; D may be TRBD2 (5 bases). Germline V lookup: CDR1 ENHRY, CDR2 SYGVKD. V gave up 0 bases and J gave up 5 bases, with 8 bases separating them. The CDR3 is made up of 14 amino acids. The CDR3 spells CAISESDGNNEQFF. CDR3 bases: TGTGCCATCAGTGAGTCGGACGGGAACAATGAGCAGTTCTTC.

Only one count was recorded for this clone. V and J are TRBV12-5 and TRBJ2-5; D is unresolved. This CDR3 is 14 amino acids long. CDR1 and CDR2 (germline): LGHNT, FRNRAP. Trimming removed 5 bases from V and 9 bases from J, with 19 bases in between. The CDR3 coding sequence is TGTGCTAGTGGTACTCTCTCTCGTCTGCCCCCCCAGTACTTC. It yields the protein CASGTLSRLPPQYF. Full variable domain (missing parts from reference TRBV12-5 and TRBJ2-5): DARVTQTPRHKVTEMGQEVTMRCQPILGHNTVFWYRQTMMQGLELLAYFRNRAPLDDSGMPKDRFSAEMPDATLATLKIQPSEPRDSAVYFCASGTLSRLPPQYFGPGTRLLVL.